The clone carrying this T cell receptor (beta chain) turned up a few times. The data originate from a study of blood T cell repertoires in COVID-19. Study as a whole: The origin of the acute and convalescent COVID-19 samples was the United States, Italy and Spain.

From germline, CDR1 is SGHTA and CDR2 FQGNSA. This CDR3 is built from 14 residues. Trimming cost V 2 bases and J 3 bases, with 8 bases left between them. Source study methods: Amplifying reference gene primers gave estimates of nucleated cell counts. The repertoire was sequenced with immunoSEQ multiplex PCR; TCRdb's copy has only in-frame clones and lacks some. From that table come the V and J calls and clone size; the DNA was used to work out D and trimming. There are under 300,000 clones in the sample; 85% occur only once, and less than 15% lies in the top ten. The sequence was collected from a human donor in a cohort sampled during active COVID-19. The sequenced material came from peripheral blood. This chain joins TRBV7-2 and TRBJ1-5, with a weak D call TRBD1 (5 bases). The CDR3 loop is CASSLQGFNQPQHF. For the CDR3, the DNA is TGTGCCAGCAGCTTACAGGGATTCAATCAGCCCCAGCATTTT.